Presented here are 3 T cell receptor beta chains from one specimen sequenced in a study of blood T cell repertoires in COVID-19. The table came from immunoSEQ multiplex PCR; TCRdb's copy has only in-frame clones and leaves some out. The sample lists 140,000 to 150,000 clones; around 81% were seen once. The sample consisted of peripheral blood. These receptors were taken from a man between 60 and 75 years old with active or convalescent COVID-19.

This clone was observed a single time. This chain connects TRBV28 to TRBJ1-2; D perhaps matches TRBD1 (6 bases). V was cut by 7 bases and J by 8 bases, with 17 bases left in between. The CDR3 loop spans 13 amino acids. Looked up from germline, CDR1 is MDHEN and CDR2 is SYDVKM. The CDR3: CASIQNPTGGYTF. The CDR3 DNA reads as TGTGCCAGCATCCAAAACCCCACAGGGGGCTACACCTTC.

The V gene is TRBV27, the J gene TRBJ2-1; TRBD2 agrees at 9 bases. Unmatched junction bases numbered 8, after V lost 4 bases and J lost 4 bases. There are 16 residues in the CDR3. Germline-derived CDR1 and CDR2 are MNHEY and SMNVEV (reference sequence). CDR3 sequence: CASSSQTTSGYNEQFF. CDR3 nucleotides: TGTGCCAGCAGTTCCCAAACGACTAGCGGTTACAATGAGCAGTTCTTC.

J is TRBJ2-5 and V is TRBV4-1; TRBD2 matches 12 bases. The CDR3 is 18 residues long. Unmatched junction bases numbered 11, after V lost 1 base and J lost 5 bases. Germline V lookup: CDR1 MGHRA, CDR2 YSYEKL. CDR3 in amino acids: CASSQVGLAGGPGETQYF. The CDR3 region has the DNA TGCGCCAGCAGCCAAGTCGGTCTAGCGGGAGGGCCGGGGGAGACCCAGTACTTC.